This T cell receptor (beta chain) originates from a study of chemoradiotherapy in HPV16-positive cancers. The table came from immunoSEQ multiplex PCR; TCRdb's copy has only in-frame clones and leaves some out. Of over 15,000 clones listed, 85% to 90% are singletons. The sequence came from a human donor with HPV-associated anogenital cancer. The material sequenced was blood, taken from a patient who underwent chemoradiotherapy.

The CDR3 region is CASSRGFEAFF. Here the CDR3 DNA reads TGCGCCAGCAGCCGAGGATTTGAAGCTTTCTTT. V and J are TRBV4-1 and TRBJ1-1, with D unclear. The V and J ends lost 4 bases and 7 bases respectively, with 7 bases between them. The germline CDR1 and CDR2 sequences are MGHRA and YSYEKL. This CDR3 is 11 amino acids long.